Below are 25 T cell receptor beta chains sequenced from a single sample in a study of T cell changes during pregnancy in multiple sclerosis. Generated by immunoSEQ multiplex PCR, the TCRdb table keeps only in-frame clones and is missing some. Among fewer than 90,000 clones listed, roughly 89% were seen once. The source was peripheral blood, collected in the second trimester of pregnancy. Receptors were obtained from a female donor with multiple sclerosis, enrolled in a pregnancy study.

V gene TRBV9 combines with J gene TRBJ1-5; D gene unclear. The CDR3 has 15 amino acids. Germline V CDR1 and CDR2: SGDLS, YYNGEE. Deletions cut 4 bases from V and 6 bases from J, with 17 bases between. CDR3 in DNA: TGTGCCAGCAGCCCTAGTGCGGTAGGCAGTCAGCCCCAGCATTTT. This translates into CASSPSAVGSQPQHF.

The gene calls are TRBV19 and TRBJ2-5, with 9 bases identical to TRBD1. The CDR3 covers 13 residues. Germline values: CDR1 LNHDA, CDR2 SQIVND (reference sequence). V gave up 6 bases and J gave up 4 bases; unmatched junction bases: 3. CDR3 in DNA: TGTGCCAGTAGGGACAGGGGAGCAGAGACCCAGTACTTC. It is translated as CASRDRGAETQYF.

The V and J genes are TRBV7-2 and TRBJ1-1, with TRBD1 matching 7 bases. The junction had 6 bases not matched to a gene; V was cut back by 5 bases and J by 0 bases. The CDR3 is 15 amino acids. Per the germline V gene, CDR1 is SGHTA and CDR2 is FQGNSA. CDR3 sequence: CASSQGVYMNTEAFF. CDR3 DNA sequence: TGTGCCAGCAGCCAGGGGGTGTATATGAACACTGAAGCTTTCTTT.

This chain joins TRBV6-5 and TRBJ1-1; D is unclear. Trimming took 5 bases from V and 6 from J, leaving 13 bases between them. Germline V CDR1 and CDR2: MNHEY, SVGAGI. The CDR3 has 13 residues. This CDR3 reads CASSTTRRPEAFF. The CDR3 DNA follows: TGTGCCAGCAGTACAACAAGGAGGCCTGAAGCTTTCTTT.

CDR3 in amino acids: CASSLGQGAGNTIYF. DNA of the CDR3: TGTGCCAGCAGTTTAGGACAGGGGGCTGGAAACACCATATATTTT. This chain uses TRBV6-6 with TRBJ1-3; TRBD1 agrees at 10 bases. The CDR3 has 15 amino acids. The trim removed 4 bases at V and 2 bases at J, leaving 2 bases unmatched. The germline gives CDR1 MNHNY, CDR2 SVGAGI (reference sequence).

This chain uses TRBV6-5 with TRBJ1-1; no clear D gene. In germline, CDR1 is MNHEY, CDR2 SVGAGI. V was clipped by 2 bases and J by 0 bases, with 13 bases between them. CDR3 length: 16 residues. The CDR3 nucleotides read TGTGCCAGCAGTTACCAAAAAATCAGGATGAACACTGAAGCTTTCTTT. Its protein product is CASSYQKIRMNTEAFF.

This sequence joins TRBV28 and TRBJ1-1, with D possibly TRBD1 on 5 matching bases. Per germline, CDR1 MDHEN and CDR2 SYDVKM. CDR3 length: 13 amino acids. Trimming took off 6 bases at V and 3 bases at J, with 11 bases between the two ends. The CDR3 nucleotides read TGTGCCAGCAGCTTAGGGGCATACACTGAAGCTTTCTTT. This sequence encodes CASSLGAYTEAFF.

The chain couples TRBV29-1 to TRBJ1-2; unclear D gene. From germline, CDR1 is SQVTM and CDR2 ANQGSEA. This CDR3 has 10 amino acids. Trimming shortened V by 3 bases and J by 7 bases, and 6 bases separated the two germline ends. CDR3 sequence: CSVDAGGYTF. CDR3 coding DNA: TGCAGCGTTGATGCGGGTGGCTACACCTTC. The entire variable domain, with the rest obtained from reference TRBV29-1 and TRBJ1-2, is as follows: SAVISQKPSRDICQRGTSLTIQCQVDSQVTMMFWYRQQPGQSLTLIATANQGSEATYESGFVIDKFPISRPNLTFSTLTVSNMSPEDSSIYLCSVDAGGYTFGSGTRLTVV.

This chain connects TRBV7-9 to TRBJ2-5; D is unresolved. The CDR3 consists of 11 residues. Germline CDR1 is SEHNR and CDR2 is FQNEAQ (reference sequence). V lost 4 bases, J lost 4 bases, and 4 bases lay in between. CDR3 region: CASSSLETQYF. CDR3 DNA: TGTGCCAGCAGCTCCTTAGAGACCCAGTACTTC.

This clone occurred once. The rearrangement joins TRBV20-1 to TRBJ1-3, with TRBD1 as a possible D gene (5 bases). CDR1 DFQATT and CDR2 SNEGSKA come from the germline V gene (reference sequence). The V end lost 6 bases, the J end lost 11 bases, and 14 bases lay between the germline ends. CDR3 size: 11 residues. The CDR3 nucleotides read TGCAGTGCCTCCCGACAGAACCCCATATATTTT. Its translation: CSASRQNPIYF.

This clone occurred once. The V gene is TRBV7-2, the J gene TRBJ2-1, with 9 bases identical to TRBD2. The V gene end was trimmed by 5 bases and the J gene end by 3 bases; junction bases not matched to a gene: 2. The CDR3 length is 14 residues. Germline V gene lookup returns CDR1 SGHTA and CDR2 FQGNSA. CDR3 protein: CASSQTSGYNEQFF. CDR3 sequence (DNA): TGTGCCAGCAGCCAGACTAGCGGCTACAATGAGCAGTTCTTC.

The chain uses TRBV6-1 and TRBJ2-7; 8 bases match TRBD1. Trimming at V came to 8 bases and at J to 5 bases, leaving 11 bases not matched to a gene. The germline gives CDR1 MNHNS, CDR2 SASEGT. There are 14 residues in the CDR3. CDR3 sequence: CASGPGQAKNEQYF. CDR3 DNA: TGTGCCAGCGGACCGGGACAGGCCAAGAACGAGCAGTACTTC.

V and J are TRBV7-9 and TRBJ2-7; D might be TRBD1 (6 bases). The ends were cut back, 6 bases at V and 3 bases at J, with 12 bases in the middle. The germline gives CDR1 SEHNR, CDR2 FQNEAQ (reference sequence). CDR3 length equals 13 residues. The CDR3 DNA is TGTGCCAGCAGTTATCTACAGGGCTACGAGCAGTACTTC. This gives the protein CASSYLQGYEQYF.

The chain is built from TRBV5-4 and TRBJ1-2; 10 bases line up with TRBD1. V lost 4 bases, J lost 2 bases, and 5 bases stayed unmatched. The germline gives CDR1 SGHNT, CDR2 YYREEE (reference sequence). The CDR3 is made up of 15 amino acids. In DNA, the CDR3 is TGTGCCAGCAGCCCGTGGACAGGGGGGAACTATGGCTACACCTTC. Translated: CASSPWTGGNYGYTF.

The chain carries TRBV6-1 and TRBJ2-7, with 7 bases lining up with TRBD1. Germline CDR1 is MNHNS and CDR2 is SASEGT. With 4 bases clipped from V and 2 bases from J, the junction kept 5 bases outside the gene matches. This CDR3 has 14 amino acids. CDR3 nucleotide sequence: TGTGCCAGCAGTGTAGGGACAGCCGCCTACGAGCAGTACTTC. This gives the protein CASSVGTAAYEQYF.

The chain employs TRBV21-1 and TRBJ1-6; the table's D call, TRBD1, has no DNA check behind it. TRBV21-1 is given as a pseudogene. CDR3 size: 23 residues. The CDR3 sequence: CASSKYRTGGVGANPSYNSPLHF. DNA of the CDR3: TGTGCCAGCAGCAAATACAGGACAGGGGGCGTAGGGGCCAACCCCTCCTATAATTCACCCCTCCACTTT.

This clone was seen just once. The V and J genes are TRBV9 and TRBJ1-3; 8 bases are a match to TRBD1. The CDR3 extends over 14 amino acids. Trimming removed 0 bases from V and 14 bases from J; junction bases left unmatched: 10. Germline V lookup: CDR1 SGDLS, CDR2 YYNGEE. The CDR3 nucleotides read TGTGCCAGCAGCGTAGCCAGCGGGGGGGGACAGGTATATTTT. This translates into CASSVASGGGQVYF. Using reference TRBV9 and TRBJ1-3 for the parts outside the CDR3, the full variable domain is DSGVTQTPKHLITATGQRVTLRCSPRSGDLSVYWYQQSLDQGLQFLIQYYNGEERAKGNILERFSAQQFPDLHSELNLSSLELGDSALYFCASSVASGGGQVYFGEGSWLTVV.

The chain combines TRBV13 with TRBJ2-1; 9 positions agree with TRBD2. J lost 9 bases, V lost 3 bases, and 9 bases had no gene match. The CDR3 totals 15 residues. Germline values: CDR1 PRHDT, CDR2 FYEKMQ (reference sequence). Here the CDR3 DNA reads TGTGCCAGCAGCTTCTGGGGTAGCGGGGGCTTTGAGCAGTTCTTC. This translates into CASSFWGSGGFEQFF.

J is TRBJ1-4 and V is TRBV18; possible D gene TRBD1, 5 bases. The CDR3 has 14 residues. V was shortened by 3 bases and J by 8 bases, with 13 bases between the two germline ends. CDR1 and CDR2 (germline): KGHSH, LQKENI. The CDR3 protein is CASSPPEGREKLFF. DNA of the CDR3: TGTGCCAGCTCACCGCCGGAGGGGCGGGAAAAACTGTTTTTT. Based on the CDR3 plus reference TRBV18 and TRBJ1-4, the full variable domain is NAGVMQNPRHLVRRRGQEARLRCSPMKGHSHVYWYRQLPEEGLKFMVYLQKENIIDESGMPKERFSAEFPKEGPSILRIQQVVRGDSAAYFCASSPPEGREKLFFGSGTQLSVL.

V gene TRBV7-2 combines with J gene TRBJ2-1, with a possible D match to TRBD2 (5 bases). Trimming took 5 bases from V and 3 from J, leaving 14 bases between them. CDR1 is SGHTA, CDR2 FQGNSA, per germline. This CDR3 is 15 amino acids long. CDR3 nucleotide sequence: TGTGCCAGCAGCCCCGCCGGGGATTTCTACAATGAGCAGTTCTTC. Translated, it gives CASSPAGDFYNEQFF.

CDR3 residues: CASSSGSPYNEQFF. Here the CDR3 DNA reads TGTGCCAGCAGCAGCGGGTCCCCGTACAATGAGCAGTTCTTC. This chain joins TRBV6-6 and TRBJ2-1; D is possibly TRBD2 (6 bases). With 6 bases removed from V and 4 bases from J, the gap between germline ends came to 13 bases. The CDR3 is made up of 14 amino acids. The germline gives CDR1 MNHNY, CDR2 SVGAGI (reference sequence).

This chain connects TRBV7-3 to TRBJ1-1, with TRBD1 identical over 8 bases. J lost 11 bases, V lost 4 bases, and 6 bases had no gene match. This CDR3 has 12 residues. Germline CDR1 and CDR2: SGHTA and FQGTGA. DNA of the CDR3: TGTGCCAGCAGCTCGCGGACAGGGCGCGCTTTCTTT. Residues: CASSSRTGRAFF.

J is TRBJ1-4 and V is TRBV4-2; the D gene is possibly TRBD1 (5 bases). The CDR3 length is 14 residues. Germline V gene data show CDR1 as LGHNA and CDR2 as YNFKEQ. Trimming took 1 base from V and 5 from J, leaving 8 bases between them. The CDR3 DNA sequence: TGTGCCAGCAGCCAAGGGGGCCAAAATGAAAAACTGTTTTTT. Amino acids: CASSQGGQNEKLFF.

This sequence joins TRBV27 and TRBJ2-5, with 7 bases matching TRBD2. The CDR3 consists of 14 residues. V dropped 2 bases and J dropped 5; count of bases not matched to a gene: 5. From germline, CDR1 is MNHEY and CDR2 SMNVEV (reference sequence). The CDR3 protein is CASSLNFGGETQYF. CDR3 nucleotides: TGTGCCAGCAGTTTAAATTTCGGGGGGGAGACCCAGTACTTC.

The V gene is TRBV6-1, the J gene TRBJ1-2; 9 nucleotides line up with TRBD1. V gave up 4 bases and J gave up 4 bases; unmatched junction bases: 10. Germline assignment: CDR1 MNHNS and CDR2 SASEGT. The CDR3 sequence is 16 residues long. In DNA, the CDR3 is TGTGCCAGCAGTGCGGGGATACAGGGGGCGGGCTATGGCTACACCTTC. Translating gives CASSAGIQGAGYGYTF.